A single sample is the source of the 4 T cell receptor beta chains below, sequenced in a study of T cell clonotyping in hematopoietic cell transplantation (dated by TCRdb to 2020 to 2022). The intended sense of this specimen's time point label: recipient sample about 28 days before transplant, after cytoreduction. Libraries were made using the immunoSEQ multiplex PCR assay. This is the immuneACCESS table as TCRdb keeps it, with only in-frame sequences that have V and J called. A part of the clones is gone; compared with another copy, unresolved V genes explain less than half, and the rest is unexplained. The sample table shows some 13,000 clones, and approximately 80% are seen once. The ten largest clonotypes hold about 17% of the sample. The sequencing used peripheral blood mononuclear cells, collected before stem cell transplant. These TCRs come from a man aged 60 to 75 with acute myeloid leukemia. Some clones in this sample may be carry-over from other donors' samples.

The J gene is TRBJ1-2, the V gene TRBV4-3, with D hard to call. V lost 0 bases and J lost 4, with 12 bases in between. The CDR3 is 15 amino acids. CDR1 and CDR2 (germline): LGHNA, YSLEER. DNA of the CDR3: TGCGCCAGCAGCCAAGAACCCGAGCCCTTCTATGGCTACACCTTC. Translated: CASSQEPEPFYGYTF.

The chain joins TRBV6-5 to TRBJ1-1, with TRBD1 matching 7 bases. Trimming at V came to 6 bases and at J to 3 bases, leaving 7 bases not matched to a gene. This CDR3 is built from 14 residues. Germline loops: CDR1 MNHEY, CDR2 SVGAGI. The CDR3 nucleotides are TGTGCCAGCAGCCGACAGGGAATGGACACTGAAGCTTTCTTT. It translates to CASSRQGMDTEAFF.

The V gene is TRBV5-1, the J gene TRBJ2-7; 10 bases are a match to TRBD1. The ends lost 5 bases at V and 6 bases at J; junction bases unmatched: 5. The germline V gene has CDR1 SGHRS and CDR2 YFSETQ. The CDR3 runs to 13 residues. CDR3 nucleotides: TGCGCCAGCAGTCCGACAGGGGGCGTCGAGCAGTACTTC. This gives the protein CASSPTGGVEQYF.

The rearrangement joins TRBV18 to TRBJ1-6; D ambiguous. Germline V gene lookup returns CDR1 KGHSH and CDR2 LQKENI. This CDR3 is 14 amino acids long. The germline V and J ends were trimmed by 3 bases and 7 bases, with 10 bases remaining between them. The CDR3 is CASSPENGNSPLHF. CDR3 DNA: TGTGCCAGCTCACCCGAGAACGGAAATTCACCCCTCCACTTT.